Each of the 15 T cell receptor beta chains below was sequenced from the same sample in a study of blood T cell repertoires in COVID-19. Profiled with immunoSEQ multiplex PCR; TCRdb holds only in-frame clones, not every one. The sample lists 200,000 to 300,000 clones, more than 75% occurring once. Sequencing was done on a sample of peripheral blood. These receptors originate from an elderly man with acute or convalescent COVID-19.

This clone has only one observation. The chain uses TRBV5-1 and TRBJ2-5, with D tentatively TRBD2 (5 bases). The CDR3 sequence is 14 residues long. Trimming removed 7 bases from V and 1 base from J, with 14 bases in between. Germline CDR1 SGHRS, CDR2 YFSETQ. CDR3 coding DNA: TGCGCCAGCCTCCGGGGTTCAGGCCAAGAGACCCAGTACTTC. As protein: CASLRGSGQETQYF.

The V gene is TRBV7-8, the J gene TRBJ2-1, with a possible D match to TRBD1 (6 bases). The CDR3 covers 15 residues. Germline V lookup: CDR1 SGHVS, CDR2 FQNEAQ. Trimming shortened V by 3 bases and J by 8 bases, and 17 bases separated the two germline ends. CDR3 DNA: TGTGCCAGCAGCTTGGGGGCCTCGAATGGGTATGAGCAGTTCTTC. The encoded protein is CASSLGASNGYEQFF. The whole variable domain, remainder taken from reference TRBV7-8 and TRBJ2-1, is GAGVSQSPRYKVAKRGQDVALRCDPISGHVSLFWYQQALGQGPEFLTYFQNEAQLDKSGLPSDRFFAERPEGSVSTLKIQRTQQEDSAVYLCASSLGASNGYEQFFGPGTRLTVL.

The chain links TRBV3-1 (or the pseudogene TRBV3-2) to TRBJ1-2; perhaps TRBD1 as D (5 bases). Germline CDR1 reads LGHDT; CDR2 reads YNNKEL (reference sequence). The CDR3 loop spans 14 amino acids. V was cut by 1 base and J by 9 bases, with 15 bases left in between. The CDR3 sequence is CASSQVTGTLSYTF. DNA of the CDR3: TGTGCCAGCAGCCAAGTAACGGGGACTCTTAGCTACACCTTC.

The chain carries TRBV5-4 and TRBJ1-6; 9 nucleotides line up with TRBD1. The CDR3 has 15 amino acids. Germline CDR1 and CDR2: SGHNT and YYREEE (reference sequence). Losses at the gene ends were 2 bases for V and 7 bases for J; bases not matched to a gene: 4. The CDR3: CASSFGTGNNSPLHF. The CDR3 coding sequence is TGTGCCAGCAGCTTCGGGACAGGGAACAATTCACCCCTCCACTTT.

The chain recombines TRBV4-1 with TRBJ2-3, with D perhaps TRBD1 (6 bases). V was cut by 2 bases and J by 0 bases, with 9 bases left in between. This CDR3 spans 15 amino acids. From germline, CDR1 is MGHRA and CDR2 YSYEKL. DNA for the CDR3: TGCGCCAGCAGCCAACCGGACAGAAGCACAGATACGCAGTATTTT. This sequence encodes CASSQPDRSTDTQYF.

The chain couples TRBV2 to TRBJ2-1; a possible D gene is TRBD2 (5 bases). The CDR3 sequence is 12 residues long. Germline V gene sequence: CDR1 SNHLY, CDR2 FYNNEI. Trimming stripped 3 bases from V and 10 bases from J, with 10 bases between. The CDR3 reads CASSEGWREQFF. Here the CDR3 DNA reads TGTGCCAGCAGTGAGGGTTGGAGGGAGCAGTTCTTC.

The chain recombines TRBV6-5 with TRBJ2-5; maybe TRBD2 (5 bases). V was trimmed by 7 bases and J by 7 bases, leaving 13 bases between them. CDR3 size: 12 residues. Germline V gene sequence: CDR1 MNHEY, CDR2 SVGAGI. This CDR3 reads CASTGNLVTQYF. DNA of the CDR3: TGTGCCAGCACCGGGAACTTAGTGACCCAGTACTTC.

In this sample, this clone turned up once. The chain has TRBV5-1 and TRBJ2-1; the match to TRBD1 covers 11 bases. The V gene end was trimmed by 2 bases and the J gene end by 7 bases; junction bases not matched to a gene: 5. The V gene's germline CDR1 is SGHRS and CDR2 YFSETQ. This CDR3 spans 15 amino acids. Here the CDR3 DNA reads TGCGCCAGCAGCTTTTCTGGGACAGGGGGAAATGAGCAGTTCTTC. Translated: CASSFSGTGGNEQFF.

A word on this clone: Other nucleotide sequences in the sample specify the same CDR3. The J gene is TRBJ2-3, the V gene TRBV18, with a tentative D call TRBD2 (5 bases). The CDR3 is made up of 13 amino acids. Germline values: CDR1 KGHSH, CDR2 LQKENI. Trimming cost V 3 bases and J 5 bases, with 9 bases left between them. CDR3 protein: CASSPSAGDTQYF. DNA of the CDR3: TGTGCCAGCTCACCGTCGGCGGGAGATACGCAGTATTTT.

The chain combines TRBV14 with TRBJ2-1, with 9 bases fitting TRBD1. V shed 0 bases and J 7 bases; nucleotides not matched to a gene: 1. The V gene's germline CDR1 is SGHDN and CDR2 FVKESK. The CDR3 loop spans 14 amino acids. The CDR3 loop is CASSQDDRGNEQFF. The CDR3, as DNA: TGTGCCAGCAGCCAAGATGACAGGGGGAATGAGCAGTTCTTC.

V is TRBV19 and J is TRBJ2-2, with 9 bases lining up with TRBD2. CDR3 size: 16 residues. The junction had 9 bases not matched to a gene; V was cut back by 4 bases and J by 6 bases. Germline assignment: CDR1 LNHDA and CDR2 SQIVND (reference sequence). In nucleotides, the CDR3 is TGTGCCAGTAGTAGGGAGGCTAGCGGGGTTTCCGGGGAGCTGTTTTTT. Its protein product is CASSREASGVSGELFF.

The chain is built from TRBV6-5 and TRBJ1-1, with D possibly TRBD1 on 5 matching bases. Germline CDR1 and CDR2: MNHEY and SVGAGI. The CDR3 has 16 amino acids. Trimming pared 0 bases from V and 5 bases from J, leaving 16 bases between. The DNA of the CDR3 is TGTGCCAGCAGTTACTCCCGCGGAGGGGAGGGAACTGAAGCTTTCTTT. Its protein is CASSYSRGGEGTEAFF.

The chain couples TRBV5-1 to TRBJ2-3; 11 nucleotides align to TRBD1. The CDR3 spans 17 residues. Per the germline V gene, CDR1 is SGHRS and CDR2 is YFSETQ. Losses at the gene ends were 3 bases for V and 2 bases for J; bases not matched to a gene: 8. This chain's CDR3 is CASSYRGQGAVTDTQYF. CDR3 sequence (DNA): TGCGCCAGCAGCTACCGCGGACAGGGGGCTGTCACAGATACGCAGTATTTT.

J is TRBJ2-1 and V is TRBV5-4; 7 nucleotides align to TRBD2. The trim removed 2 bases at V and 7 bases at J, leaving 9 bases unmatched. This CDR3 has 15 residues. In germline, CDR1 is SGHNT, CDR2 YYREEE (reference sequence). CDR3 in amino acids: CASSLIGLDLNEQFF. CDR3 nucleotides: TGTGCCAGCAGCTTAATCGGACTAGACTTGAATGAGCAGTTCTTC.

In DNA form, the CDR3 reads TGTGCCAGCAGTGGGGACAGGGCGGGCCAGCATTTT. Its protein product is CASSGDRAGQHF. This rearrangement joins TRBV28 to TRBJ1-5, with 9 bases that match TRBD1. The ends lost 5 bases at V and 12 bases at J; junction bases unmatched: 5. This CDR3 is 12 amino acids long. CDR1 MDHEN and CDR2 SYDVKM come from the germline V gene.